Listed here is a single TCR beta chain. What it binds is unknown. Per the germline V gene, CDR1 is SGHDT and CDR2 is YYEEEE. V dropped 4 bases and J dropped 6 bases, with 11 bases sitting between them. The CDR3 is 12 amino acids. Data came from immunoSEQ multiplex PCR; TCRdb stores just in-frame clones and leaves some out. In the table there are approximately 89,000 clones, approximately 91% of which are singletons. The data stem from a study of OX40 agonist ivuxolimab in advanced cancers. Looking at the study overall: Ivuxolimab is a fully human IgG2 antibody that activates OX40 (CD134). Participants averaged roughly 60 years of age (range about 23 to 79) and were roughly 83% male. Study-wide points: The study found that CD8+ T cells averaged more expanded clones than CD4+.

Baseline, cycle 4 day 1, and cycle 7 day 1 were the blood sampling points. The clonotype originates from an adult with an advanced solid tumor such as melanoma, head and neck, liver or kidney cancer. The genes are TRBV5-6 and TRBJ2-7; tentatively, D is TRBD1 (5 bases). The sample here was CD4+ or CD8+ T cells sorted from blood, taken in a trial of the OX40 agonist ivuxolimab. The CDR3 here is CASSRGSLEQYF. The CDR3 nucleotides read TGTGCCAGCAGCAGGGGATCTCTCGAGCAGTACTTC. The full variable domain, its missing parts supplied by reference TRBV5-6 and TRBJ2-7, is DAGVTQSPTHLIKTRGQQVTLRCSPKSGHDTVSWYQQALGQGPQFIFQYYEEEERQRGNFPDRFSGHQFPNYSSELNVNALLLGDSALYLCASSRGSLEQYFGPGTRLTVT.